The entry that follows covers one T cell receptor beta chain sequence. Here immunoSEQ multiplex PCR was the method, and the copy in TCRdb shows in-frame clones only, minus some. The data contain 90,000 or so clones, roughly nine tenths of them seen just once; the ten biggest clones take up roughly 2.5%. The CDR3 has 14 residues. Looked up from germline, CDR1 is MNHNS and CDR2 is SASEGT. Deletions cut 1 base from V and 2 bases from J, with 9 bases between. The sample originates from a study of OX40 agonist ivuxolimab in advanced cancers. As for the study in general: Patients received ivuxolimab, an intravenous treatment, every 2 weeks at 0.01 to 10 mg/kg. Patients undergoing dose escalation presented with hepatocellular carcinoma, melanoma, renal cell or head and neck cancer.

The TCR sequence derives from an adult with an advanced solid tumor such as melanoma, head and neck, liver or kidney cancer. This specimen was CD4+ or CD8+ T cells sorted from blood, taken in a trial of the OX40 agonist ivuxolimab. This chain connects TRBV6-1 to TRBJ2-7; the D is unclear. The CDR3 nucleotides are TGTGCCAGCAGTGAAGTAAGTGGGCCCTACGAGCAGTACTTC. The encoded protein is CASSEVSGPYEQYF.